This T cell receptor beta chain was observed in a study of cytomegalovirus exposure and HLA in healthy donors. V shed 5 bases, J shed 1 base, and the junction held 8 bases outside the gene matches. The CDR3 sequence is 16 residues long. The germline CDR1 and CDR2 sequences are SGHAT and FQNNGV. These donors were members of the roughly 110-subject validation cohort, a group separate from the approximately 680-subject first cohort. Overall study results and limits: It was confirmed in vitro that a few of the CMV-associated chains were specific for CMV antigens. Most TCR sequences showed up rarely, but some public TCRs showed up in many donors.

Comment on this clone: The antigen remains unidentified.

Assay used: immunoSEQ multiplex PCR; TCRdb lists only in-frame clones, some missing. The sample shows 100,000 to 150,000 clones, 85% to 90% of them seen only once. The sequencing sample was made of PBMCs. The gene calls are TRBV11-2 and TRBJ2-1; the match to TRBD2 covers 7 bases. The clonotype comes from a woman under 30 in good health and CMV-seronegative. CDR3 nucleotide sequence: TGTGCCAGCAGCCCCCCCGGACTAGGGTCCTACAATGAGCAGTTCTTC. Amino acid sequence: CASSPPGLGSYNEQFF. The full variable domain, completed using reference TRBV11-2 and TRBJ2-1, is EAGVAQSPRYKIIEKRQSVAFWCNPISGHATLYWYQQILGQGPKLLIQFQNNGVVDDSQLPKDRFSAERLKGVDSTLKIQPAKLEDSAVYLCASSPPGLGSYNEQFFGPGTRLTVL.